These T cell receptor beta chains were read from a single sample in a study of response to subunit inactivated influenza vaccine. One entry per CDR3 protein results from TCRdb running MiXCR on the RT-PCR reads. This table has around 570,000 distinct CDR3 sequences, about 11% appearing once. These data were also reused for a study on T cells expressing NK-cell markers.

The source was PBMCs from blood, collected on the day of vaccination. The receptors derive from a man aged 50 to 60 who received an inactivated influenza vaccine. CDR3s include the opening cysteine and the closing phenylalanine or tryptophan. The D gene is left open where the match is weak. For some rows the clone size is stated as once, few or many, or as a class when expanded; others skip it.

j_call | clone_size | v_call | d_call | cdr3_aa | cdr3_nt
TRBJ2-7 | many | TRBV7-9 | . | CASTLDSSYEQYF | TGTGCCAGCACCTTGGACAGCTCCTACGAGCAGTACTTC
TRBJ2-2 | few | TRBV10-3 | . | CAITSGVTGELFF | TGTGCCATCACCTCGGGAGTCACCGGGGAGCTGTTTTTT
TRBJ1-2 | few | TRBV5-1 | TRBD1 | CASSLWDSGAYNYGYTF | TGCGCCAGCAGCTTGTGGGACAGTGGTGCCTATAACTATGGCTACACCTTC
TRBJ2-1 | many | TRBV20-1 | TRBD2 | CSARLAGGRDSEFF | TGCAGTGCTAGGCTAGCGGGGGGGCGGGATTCGGAGTTCTTC
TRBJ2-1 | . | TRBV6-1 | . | CASSEVQGYSNEQFF | TGTGCCAGCAGTGAGGTACAGGGCTATTCCAATGAGCAGTTCTTC
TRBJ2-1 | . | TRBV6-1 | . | CASSGRGSYNEQFF | TGTGCCAGCAGCGGACGGGGATCCTACAATGAGCAGTTCTTC
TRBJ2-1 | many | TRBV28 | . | CASLGWGSSYNEQFF | TGTGCCAGCCTTGGGTGGGGGAGCTCCTACAATGAGCAGTTCTTC
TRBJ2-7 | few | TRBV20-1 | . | CSAREEWGTTAYEQYF | TGCAGTGCTAGAGAAGAATGGGGGACCACAGCCTACGAGCAGTACTTC
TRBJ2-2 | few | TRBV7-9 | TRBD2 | CASSVTSGSNTGELFF | TGTGCCAGCAGCGTAACTAGCGGGTCGAACACCGGGGAGCTGTTTTTT
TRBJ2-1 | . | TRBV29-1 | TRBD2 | CSGLIPGLLNEQFF | TGCAGCGGTCTAATTCCGGGACTACTCAATGAGCAGTTCTTC
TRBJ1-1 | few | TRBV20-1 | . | CSARDIGTDIYTEAFF | TGCAGTGCTAGAGATATAGGGACGGATATTTACACTGAAGCTTTCTTT
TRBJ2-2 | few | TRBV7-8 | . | CASNLNRVTTGELFF | TGTGCCAGCAACCTTAACAGGGTTACCACCGGGGAGCTGTTTTTT
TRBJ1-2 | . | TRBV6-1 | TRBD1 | CASSGPGQAGYGYTF | TGTGCCAGCAGTGGTCCGGGACAGGCTGGCTATGGCTACACCTTC
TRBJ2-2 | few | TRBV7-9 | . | CASTLTGTGELFF | TGTGCCAGCACCCTTACCGGGACCGGGGAGCTGTTTTTT
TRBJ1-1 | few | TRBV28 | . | CASSYRGGVGEAFF | TGTGCCAGCAGTTATCGAGGGGGTGTAGGTGAAGCTTTCTTT
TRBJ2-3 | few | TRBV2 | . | CASSVQERADTQYF | TGTGCCAGCAGTGTCCAGGAGCGAGCAGATACGCAGTATTTT
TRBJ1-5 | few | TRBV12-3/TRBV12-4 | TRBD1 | CASSLGTGSHQPQHF | TGTGCCAGCAGTTTAGGGACAGGGTCCCATCAGCCCCAGCATTTT
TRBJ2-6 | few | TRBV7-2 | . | CASSFLNSGANVLTF | TGTGCCAGCAGCTTCTTGAACTCTGGGGCCAACGTCCTGACTTTC
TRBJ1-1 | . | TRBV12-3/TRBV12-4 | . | CASHVGGAQNTEAFF | TGTGCCAGCCATGTGGGGGGGGCCCAGAACACTGAAGCTTTCTTT
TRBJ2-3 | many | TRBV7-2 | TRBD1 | CASSLVGGPDTQYF | TGTGCCAGCAGCCTCGTAGGGGGCCCAGATACGCAGTATTTT
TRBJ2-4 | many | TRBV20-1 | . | CSARRGQNIQYF | TGCAGTGCTAGACGGGGACAAAACATTCAGTACTTC
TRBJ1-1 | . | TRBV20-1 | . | CSARGGDTEAFF | TGCAGTGCTAGGGGGGGGGACACTGAAGCTTTCTTT
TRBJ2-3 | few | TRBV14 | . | CASSRHKGIGTDTQYF | TGTGCCAGCAGCCGGCACAAGGGGATCGGCACAGATACGCAGTATTTT
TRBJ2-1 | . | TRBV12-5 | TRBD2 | CASLLGTSGYNEQFF | TGTGCTAGTCTATTAGGGACTAGCGGTTACAATGAGCAGTTCTTC